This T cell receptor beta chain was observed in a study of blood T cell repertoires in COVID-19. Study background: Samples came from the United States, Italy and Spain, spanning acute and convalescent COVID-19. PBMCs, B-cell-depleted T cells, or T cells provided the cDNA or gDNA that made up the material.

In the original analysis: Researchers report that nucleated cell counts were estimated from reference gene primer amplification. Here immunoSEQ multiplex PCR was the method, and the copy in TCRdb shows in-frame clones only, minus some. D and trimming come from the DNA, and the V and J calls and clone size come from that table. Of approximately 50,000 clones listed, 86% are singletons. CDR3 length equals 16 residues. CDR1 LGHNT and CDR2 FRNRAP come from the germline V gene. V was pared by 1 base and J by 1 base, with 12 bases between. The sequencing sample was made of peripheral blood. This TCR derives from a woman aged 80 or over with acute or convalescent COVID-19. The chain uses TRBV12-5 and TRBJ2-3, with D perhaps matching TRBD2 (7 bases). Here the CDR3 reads CASGLAAGARTDTQYF. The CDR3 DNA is TGTGCTAGTGGTTTGGCTGCGGGGGCCCGCACAGATACGCAGTATTTT.